This TCR beta chain was obtained from a study of regulatory T cells in long-lasting Graves disease. Looking at the study overall: Antithyroid drugs had been given to newly diagnosed Graves' patients for under 3 months.

This clonotype was counted many times. Time point given: newly diagnosed GD, antithyroid drugs for less than 3 months. RNA extracted from PBMCs served as the sequencing template. TCR beta libraries were built with iRepertoire HTBI primers and Arm-PCR of CDR3 regions. A single record per CDR3 protein comes from TCRdb applying MiXCR to the multiplex PCR reads. This sample carries 530,000 or so distinct CDR3 sequences, less than 15% of them seen once, and the ten largest clones take 10%. This CDR3 spans 12 amino acids. V was pared by 6 bases and J by 6 bases, with 4 bases of the junction left unmatched. In germline, CDR1 is SNHLY, CDR2 FYNNEI. The same specimen was also included in a second study, on T cells in Graves' hyperthyroidism and ophthalmopathy.

This receptor was taken from a man aged 30-40 years with Graves disease. The sequences come from peripheral blood mononuclear cells (PBMCs), collected at new diagnosis, from a patient treated with antithyroid drugs. This chain uses TRBV2 with TRBJ2-7; TRBD1 matches 8 bases. CDR3 DNA sequence: TGTGCCAGCAGGACGACAGGGGTCGAGCAGTACTTC. Protein sequence: CASRTTGVEQYF.